This passage covers 15 T cell receptor beta chains from one sample sequenced in a study of shared clonotypes between healthy human individuals. The repertoire was sequenced with immunoSEQ multiplex PCR; TCRdb's copy has only in-frame clones and lacks some. The sample records about 1.1 million clones, approximately 80% being singletons. Sequences were obtained from memory CD4+ T cells from PBMCs. Subset given: CD45RA-negative fraction. The receptor source for this set is a man younger than 35 in good health. Some clones in this sample may be carry-over from other donors' samples.

The chain joins TRBV6-1 to TRBJ1-5; D is uncertain. The CDR3 is made up of 14 amino acids. The germline V gene has CDR1 MNHNS and CDR2 SASEGT. The V end lost 6 bases, the J end lost 2 bases, and 11 bases lay between the germline ends. CDR3 residues: CASRRDGGNQPQHF. The CDR3 DNA is TGTGCCAGCAGGAGGGATGGAGGCAATCAGCCCCAGCATTTT.

CDR3 amino acids: CASSLGQIYNEQFF. The CDR3 DNA follows: TGTGCCAGCAGCTTAGGCCAGATCTACAATGAGCAGTTCTTC. V is TRBV11-2 and J is TRBJ2-1; D is unclear. Germline V gene lookup returns CDR1 SGHAT and CDR2 FQNNGV. V was cut by 1 base and J by 3 bases, with 7 bases left in between. CDR3 length: 14 residues.

The rearrangement joins TRBV5-1 to TRBJ2-7, with 7 bases aligning to TRBD2. The CDR3 totals 14 residues. With V trimmed by 0 bases and J by 4 bases, 4 bases remained unmatched. Germline V gene data show CDR1 as SGHRS and CDR2 as YFSETQ. The CDR3 nucleotides read TGCGCCAGCAGCTTGGTTCCTAGCGGTTACGAGCAGTACTTC. Translation gives CASSLVPSGYEQYF. Supplemented by reference TRBV5-1 and TRBJ2-7, the full variable domain reads KAGVTQTPRYLIKTRGQQVTLSCSPISGHRSVSWYQQTPGQGLQFLFEYFSETQRNKGNFPGRFSGRQFSNSRSEMNVSTLELGDSALYLCASSLVPSGYEQYFGPGTRLTVT.

This clone was picked up a small number of times. The CDR3 DNA reads as TGTGCCAGCAGACGAACCCGGGGGGGAGAACAGTTCTTC. Its translation is CASRRTRGGEQFF. This sequence joins TRBV7-3 and TRBJ2-1; 8 nucleotides align to TRBD2. J was trimmed by 13 bases and V by 6 bases; bases with no gene match: 11. Germline CDR1 reads SGHTA; CDR2 reads FQGTGA. The CDR3 loop spans 13 amino acids.

Concerning this clone: This sample also contains other DNA sequences that code for the same CDR3. The chain links TRBV28 to TRBJ1-4, with D possibly being TRBD1 (6 bases). Deletions cut 4 bases from V and 2 bases from J, with 11 bases between. Germline loops: CDR1 MDHEN, CDR2 SYDVKM. CDR3 length equals 15 residues. The CDR3 nucleotides read TGTGCCAGCAGTTCCCCACAGGGCACTAATGAAAAACTGTTTTTT. It is translated as CASSSPQGTNEKLFF.

This clone has just a few counts. This rearrangement joins TRBV7-9 to TRBJ1-4; no reliable D call. Germline V gene data show CDR1 as SEHNR and CDR2 as FQNEAQ (reference sequence). V was pared by 5 bases and J by 0 bases, with 16 bases between. The CDR3 runs to 17 residues. CDR3 sequence reads: CASSPRRTVATNEKLFF. CDR3 DNA: TGTGCCAGCAGCCCTCGGAGGACCGTGGCAACTAATGAAAAACTGTTTTTT.

This clone has a single count. The V gene is TRBV4-2, the J gene TRBJ2-4; 9 nucleotides agree with TRBD2. The CDR3 is 17 amino acids. V dropped 1 base and J dropped 8; count of bases not matched to a gene: 12. In germline, CDR1 is LGHNA, CDR2 YNFKEQ. CDR3 sequence reads: CASSQGLREGRGHIQYF. CDR3 nucleotide sequence: TGTGCCAGCAGCCAAGGGTTGCGGGAGGGCCGAGGCCACATTCAGTACTTC.

V gene TRBV5-6 combines with J gene TRBJ1-1; no clear D. The V and J ends lost 0 bases and 3 bases respectively, with 12 bases between them. Per germline, CDR1 SGHDT and CDR2 YYEEEE. This CDR3 contains 15 residues. CDR3 bases: TGTGCCAGCAGCTTGGTAGGTCGCGGGGACACTGAAGCTTTCTTT. Translated, it gives CASSLVGRGDTEAFF. The complete variable domain, with remaining parts taken from reference TRBV5-6 and TRBJ1-1, reads DAGVTQSPTHLIKTRGQQVTLRCSPKSGHDTVSWYQQALGQGPQFIFQYYEEEERQRGNFPDRFSGHQFPNYSSELNVNALLLGDSALYLCASSLVGRGDTEAFFGQGTRLTVV.

The chain employs TRBV2 and TRBJ1-2, with D maybe TRBD1 (5 bases). Trimming took 7 bases from V and 7 from J, leaving 16 bases between them. This CDR3 is built from 13 residues. The germline CDR1 and CDR2 sequences are SNHLY and FYNNEI. This CDR3 is CASNGRVVSGYTF. DNA of the CDR3: TGTGCCAGCAATGGCAGGGTGGTGAGTGGCTACACCTTC.

This rearrangement joins TRBV7-9 to TRBJ1-2; the D gene is possibly TRBD1 (5 bases). The CDR3 sequence is 15 residues long. V was trimmed by 5 bases and J by 5 bases, leaving 18 bases between them. Germline CDR1 SEHNR, CDR2 FQNEAQ (reference sequence). The CDR3 DNA reads TGTGCCAGCAGCCACACCAGGGACCGTGGGTATGGCTACACCTTC. This translates into CASSHTRDRGYGYTF. Full variable domain (outside the CDR3, taken from reference TRBV7-9 and TRBJ1-2): DTGVSQNPRHKITKRGQNVTFRCDPISEHNRLYWYRQTLGQGPEFLTYFQNEAQLEKSRLLSDRFSAERPKGSFSTLEIQRTEQGDSAMYLCASSHTRDRGYGYTFGSGTRLTVV.

This chain links TRBV25-1 with TRBJ2-3; D gene ambiguous. V gave up 5 bases and J gave up 4 bases, with 7 bases separating them. This CDR3 contains 12 residues. The germline V gene has CDR1 MGHDK and CDR2 SYGVNS. The DNA of the CDR3 is TGTGCCAGCAGTATAGGGCCAGATACGCAGTATTTT. Translated, it gives CASSIGPDTQYF.

This clone appeared a single time. The genes are TRBV5-1 and TRBJ1-4; D is possibly TRBD1 (5 bases). Germline V lookup: CDR1 SGHRS, CDR2 YFSETQ. This CDR3 is 16 amino acids long. Trimming shortened V by 1 base and J by 7 bases, and 17 bases separated the two germline ends. CDR3: CASSLFVGGSGEKLFF. CDR3 sequence (DNA): TGCGCCAGCAGCTTGTTTGTTGGGGGGAGCGGTGAAAAACTGTTTTTT. The full variable domain, its missing parts supplied by reference TRBV5-1 and TRBJ1-4, is KAGVTQTPRYLIKTRGQQVTLSCSPISGHRSVSWYQQTPGQGLQFLFEYFSETQRNKGNFPGRFSGRQFSNSRSEMNVSTLELGDSALYLCASSLFVGGSGEKLFFGSGTQLSVL.

V is TRBV29-1 and J is TRBJ1-1; 9 positions agree with TRBD1. J gave up 4 bases and V 7 bases, and 4 bases lay outside the gene matches. The CDR3 loop spans 12 amino acids. CDR1 is SQVTM, CDR2 ANQGSEA, per germline. CDR3 region: CSALGQGTEAFF. The CDR3 bases are TGCAGCGCTTTGGGACAGGGCACTGAAGCTTTCTTT. The full variable domain, its missing parts supplied by reference TRBV29-1 and TRBJ1-1, is SAVISQKPSRDICQRGTSLTIQCQVDSQVTMMFWYRQQPGQSLTLIATANQGSEATYESGFVIDKFPISRPNLTFSTLTVSNMSPEDSSIYLCSALGQGTEAFFGQGTRLTVV.

This clone was counted once. V is TRBV28 and J is TRBJ2-7, with D hard to call. The CDR3 has 14 residues. The germline V and J ends were trimmed by 5 bases and 3 bases, with 14 bases remaining between them. CDR1 is MDHEN, CDR2 SYDVKM, per germline. In DNA, the CDR3 is TGTGCCAGCAGTATCTACTCGGCGGTCTACGAGCAGTACTTC. Protein product: CASSIYSAVYEQYF.

This clone was counted ten times or more. Other DNA sequences in the same sample also yield this CDR3. The chain uses TRBV5-1 and TRBJ2-7, with 11 nucleotides matching TRBD2. Unmatched junction bases numbered 3, after V lost 4 bases and J lost 3 bases. The CDR3 runs 14 residues. CDR1 is SGHRS, CDR2 YFSETQ, per germline. The CDR3 region is CASSPGTSGYEQYF. The CDR3 coding sequence is TGCGCCAGCAGCCCCGGGACTAGCGGCTACGAGCAGTACTTC.